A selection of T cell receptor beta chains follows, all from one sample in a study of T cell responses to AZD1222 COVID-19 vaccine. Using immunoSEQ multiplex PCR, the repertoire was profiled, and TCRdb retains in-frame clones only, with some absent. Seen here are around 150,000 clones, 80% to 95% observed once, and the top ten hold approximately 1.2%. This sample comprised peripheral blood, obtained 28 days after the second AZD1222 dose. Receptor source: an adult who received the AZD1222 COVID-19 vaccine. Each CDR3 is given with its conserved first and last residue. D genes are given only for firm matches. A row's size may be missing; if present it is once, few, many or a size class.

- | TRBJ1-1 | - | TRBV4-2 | TGTGCCAGCAGCCAGACCTCGCGGGGGATGAACACTGAAGCTTTCTTT | CASSQTSRGMNTEAFF
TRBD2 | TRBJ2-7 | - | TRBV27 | TGTGCCAGCAGTCGACGAAAAATGGGCGGGGGTACGAACTACGAGCAGTACTTC | CASSRRKMGGGTNYEQYF
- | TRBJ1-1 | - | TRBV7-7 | TGTGCTAGCTCTGCCCACATGAACACTGAAGCTTTCTTT | CASSAHMNTEAFF
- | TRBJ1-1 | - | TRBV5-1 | TGCGCCAGCGGAGGCGAACAGGGCGGTGACACTGAAGCTTTCTTT | CASGGEQGGDTEAFF
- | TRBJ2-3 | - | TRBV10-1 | TGCGCCAGCAGTGAGGCAGGAACCGTTTATTTT | CASSEAGTVYF
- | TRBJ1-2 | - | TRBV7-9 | TGTGCCAGCAGCTTCGAGGGCGGGGGCTACACCTTC | CASSFEGGGYTF
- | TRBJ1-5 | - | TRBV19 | TGTGCCAGTAGCAGTACACTAAGCCAATTCAATCAGCCCCAGCATTTT | CASSSTLSQFNQPQHF
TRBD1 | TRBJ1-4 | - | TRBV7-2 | TGTGCCAGCAGCTTTGACAGGGACAGTGAAAAACTGTTTTTT | CASSFDRDSEKLFF
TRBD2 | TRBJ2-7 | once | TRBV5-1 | TGCGCCAGCAGCTTGGGGCTAGCGGACTCCTACGAGCAGTACTTC | CASSLGLADSYEQYF
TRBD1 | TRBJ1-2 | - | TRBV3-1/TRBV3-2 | TGTGCCAGCAGCCAAGATAGGGCAGGGGGAAGTGGCTACACCTTC | CASSQDRAGGSGYTF
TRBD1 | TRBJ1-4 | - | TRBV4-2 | TGTGCCAGCAGCCAGGCGCCGACAGGGAGTCCTGAAAAACTGTTTTTT | CASSQAPTGSPEKLFF
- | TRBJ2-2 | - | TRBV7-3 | TGTGCCAGCAGCCTTCGGGGGAACGCGAACACCGGGGAGCTGTTTTTT | CASSLRGNANTGELFF
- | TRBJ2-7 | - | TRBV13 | TGTGCCAGCAGCTTAAACAGGGCAAACGAGCAGTACTTC | CASSLNRANEQYF
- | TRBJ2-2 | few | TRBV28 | TGTGCCAGCAGTTTACCCGGACTGGGTTTAGTCGACACCGGGGAGCTGTTTTTT | CASSLPGLGLVDTGELFF
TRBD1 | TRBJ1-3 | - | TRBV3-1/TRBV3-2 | TGTGCCAGCAGCCAAGAAGCAGGGGGCTATGGAAACACCATATATTTT | CASSQEAGGYGNTIYF
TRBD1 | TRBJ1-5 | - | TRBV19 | TGTGCCAGTAGCACACAGGGGGTTGAGAATCAGCCCCAGCATTTT | CASSTQGVENQPQHF
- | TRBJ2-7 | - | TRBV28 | TGTGCCAGCAGTCCTCACGGGTACGAGCAGTACTTC | CASSPHGYEQYF